This passage covers 20 T cell receptor beta chains from one sample sequenced in a study of blood T cells in healthy people across ages. The authors ran a second PCR of about 7 to 11 cycles using a sample-barcoded 5' primer and a J-beta primer mix. MiXCR, run by TCRdb on the 5' RACE reads, gives a single entry per CDR3 protein. The sample has roughly 1.5 million distinct CDR3 sequences, approximately 42% seen once. The source material was blood. The receptors stem from a woman under 30 in good health.

The chain employs TRBV20-1 and TRBJ2-7; TRBD2 matches 8 bases. Trimming at V came to 6 bases and at J to 3 bases, leaving 13 bases not matched to a gene. CDR1 and CDR2 (germline): DFQATT, SNEGSKA (reference sequence). CDR3 length: 15 residues. The CDR3 reads CSAPGGLAGHYEQYF. CDR3 coding DNA: TGCAGTGCGCCCGGGGGGCTAGCGGGCCACTACGAGCAGTACTTC.

This clonotype was seen only a few times. V is TRBV12-3 or TRBV12-4 and J is TRBJ2-1; 8 nucleotides agree with TRBD1. The CDR3 has 15 residues. V dropped 3 bases and J dropped 6; count of bases not matched to a gene: 7. The CDR3 sequence: CASSFVQGAVNEQFF. CDR3 DNA sequence: TGTGCCAGCAGTTTCGTCCAGGGGGCTGTCAATGAGCAGTTCTTC.

The V call is TRBV27, the J call TRBJ2-7; a possible D gene is TRBD2 (5 bases). The CDR3 sequence is 13 residues long. Germline CDR1 and CDR2: MNHEY and SMNVEV (reference sequence). Trimming cost V 5 bases and J 5 bases, with 13 bases left between them. CDR3 DNA sequence: TGTGCCAGCAGTGGAGGTGGGTGGAACGAGCAGTACTTC. It yields the protein CASSGGGWNEQYF.

The sample holds a few counts of this clonotype. The V gene is TRBV5-1, the J gene TRBJ2-7; a possible D gene is TRBD1 (6 bases). The CDR3 runs to 14 residues. Germline V gene lookup returns CDR1 SGHRS and CDR2 YFSETQ. The V end was cut by 3 bases, the J end by 7 bases, with 17 bases between. The CDR3 loop reads CASSSGGRYNEQYF. CDR3 DNA: TGCGCCAGCAGCTCTGGGGGCAGGTACAATGAGCAGTACTTC.

The rearrangement uses TRBV9 and TRBJ1-5; D remains unclear. The CDR3 runs 14 residues. The V gene lost 0 bases and the J gene lost 7 bases, with 11 bases spanning the gap. CDR1 and CDR2 from the germline V gene are SGDLS and YYNGEE. Written as DNA, the CDR3 is TGTGCCAGCAGCGTAGGCGGGATAGGACAGCCCCAGCATTTT. The encoded protein is CASSVGGIGQPQHF.

This clonotype has a handful of counts. One end of the junction varies from germline; a read error may be responsible. The V and J genes are TRBV4-3 and TRBJ2-4; perhaps TRBD1 as D (6 bases). The DNA end favors TRBJ2-7, so the J call may be wrong. The CDR3 consists of 13 residues. Germline lookup yields CDR1 LGHNA and CDR2 YSLEER. CDR3 protein: CASSQERTAEQYF. Here the CDR3 DNA reads TGCGCCAGCAGTCAAGAAAGGACAGCCGAGCAGTACTTC.

J is TRBJ2-3 and V is TRBV5-6; no definite D call. The CDR3 consists of 14 residues. Germline V gene sequence: CDR1 SGHDT, CDR2 YYEEEE. Deletions cut 2 bases from V and 2 bases from J, with 9 bases between. CDR3 sequence reads: CASSLGPHTDTQYF. The CDR3 DNA follows: TGTGCCAGCAGCTTAGGGCCACACACAGATACGCAGTATTTT.

The table lists this clonotype with a few counts. At one end, the junction sequence differs from germline, possibly due to a read error. V gene TRBV14 combines with J gene TRBJ2-4; D is possibly TRBD1 or TRBD2 (5 bases each). The V gene's germline CDR1 is SGHDN and CDR2 FVKESK. The CDR3 spans 14 residues. The CDR3 DNA sequence: TGTGCCAGCAGCGAAGAGGGGCCGACATGGTTTAAGTACTTC. Translation gives CASSEEGPTWFKYF.

The chain combines TRBV20-1 with TRBJ2-6; TRBD1 matches at 7 bases. The CDR3 is 17 amino acids. Germline V CDR1 and CDR2: DFQATT, SNEGSKA (reference sequence). V gave up 2 bases and J gave up 0 bases; unmatched junction bases: 7. The CDR3 nucleotides read TGCAGTGCTAGATTCGGTGGGACAGTCTCTGGGGCCAACGTCCTGACTTTC. It specifies CSARFGGTVSGANVLTF.

The V and J genes are TRBV4-1 and TRBJ1-1, with 9 bases that match TRBD1. The V gene end was trimmed by 0 bases and the J gene end by 5 bases; junction bases not matched to a gene: 13. CDR1 is MGHRA and CDR2 is YSYEKL in the germline V gene. The CDR3 sequence is 18 residues long. CDR3 region: CASSQDLELGQGGTEAFF. In DNA, the CDR3 is TGCGCCAGCAGCCAAGATCTTGAGTTGGGACAGGGAGGAACTGAAGCTTTCTTT.

This clonotype was seen only a few times. V is TRBV13 and J is TRBJ2-1; no reliable D call. Germline CDR1 and CDR2: PRHDT and FYEKMQ (reference sequence). Trimming stripped 5 bases from V and 6 bases from J, with 11 bases between. The CDR3 loop spans 13 amino acids. This CDR3 reads CASSAQLINEQFF. In DNA, the CDR3 is TGTGCCAGCAGCGCCCAACTAATCAATGAGCAGTTCTTC.

As concerns this clonotype: One junction end does not reproduce the germline sequence, and a read error may be involved. The chain carries TRBV7-2 and TRBJ2-2; tentatively, D is TRBD2 (5 bases). Per germline, CDR1 SGHTA and CDR2 FQGNSA. The CDR3 is 15 amino acids. The CDR3 sequence is CASSLDAGSTGELFF. The CDR3 DNA sequence: TGTGCCAGCAGCTTAGACGCAGGCTCCACCGGGGAGTTGTTTTTT.

This clonotype was counted a few times. The rearrangement joins TRBV4-3 to TRBJ1-4; no definite D call. V lost 3 bases and J 8 bases, leaving 13 bases between the germline ends. The CDR3 contains 14 residues. Germline assignment: CDR1 LGHNA and CDR2 YSLEER. The CDR3 coding sequence is TGCGCCAGCAGCCATGGTTGGGAGAGGGAAAAACTGTTTTTT. Protein product: CASSHGWEREKLFF.

The V gene is TRBV6-2 or TRBV6-3, the J gene TRBJ2-5, with D possibly matching TRBD2 (5 bases). The V and J ends lost 3 bases and 1 base respectively, with 12 bases between them. This CDR3 comprises 15 residues. Germline CDR1 reads MNHEY; CDR2 reads SVGEGT. CDR3 nucleotides: TGTGCCAGCAGTTATCGAGCCCGGGGCCAAGAGACCCAGTACTTC. Protein product: CASSYRARGQETQYF.

The chain couples TRBV27 to TRBJ2-7; 11 bases map to TRBD2. The end of the DNA is better explained by TRBJ2-5, so the J call may be wrong. Germline lookup yields CDR1 MNHEY and CDR2 SMNVEV (reference sequence). The CDR3 is 16 residues long. CDR3 bases: TGTGCCAGCAGTTCCGGACTAGCGGGTAGGGTAGAGACCCAGTACTTC. As protein: CASSSGLAGRVETQYF.

The chain is built from TRBV25-1 and TRBJ2-3; 8 bases map to TRBD2. CDR1 is MGHDK, CDR2 SYGVNS, per germline. The CDR3 extends over 15 amino acids. Trimming took 1 base from V and 6 from J; bases not matched to a gene: 6. The CDR3 region is CASSEWSSGKDTQYF. Here the CDR3 DNA reads TGTGCCAGCAGTGAATGGAGTAGCGGGAAGGATACGCAGTATTTT.

This clonotype was found a few times. The chain uses TRBV6-6 and TRBJ1-5, with D possibly matching TRBD1 (5 bases). Germline values: CDR1 MNHNY, CDR2 SVGAGI (reference sequence). V was shortened by 4 bases and J by 3 bases, with 16 bases between the two germline ends. This CDR3 comprises 16 residues. As DNA, the CDR3 is TGTGCCAGCAGTTGGGCAGCTGACAGATACAATCAGCCCCAGCATTTT. Its translation: CASSWAADRYNQPQHF.

Comment on this clonotype: The junction and the germline gene differ at one end; a read error may be behind it. The rearrangement joins TRBV25-1 to TRBJ2-5, with D possibly TRBD2 on 5 matching bases. This CDR3 has 15 amino acids. Germline V CDR1 and CDR2: MGHDK, SYGVNS. CDR3 in amino acids: CAGRVARGYQETQYF. The CDR3 bases are TGTGCCGGCAGAGTAGCGCGAGGGTACCAAGAGACCCAGTACTTC.

The chain couples TRBV20-1 to TRBJ2-1, with TRBD2 identical over 14 bases. The germline gives CDR1 DFQATT, CDR2 SNEGSKA (reference sequence). The V segment lost 5 bases and the J segment 5 bases; nucleotides outside the gene matches: 14. The CDR3 runs to 18 residues. CDR3 in amino acids: CSAHSGLAGEGVDNEQFF. Written as DNA, the CDR3 is TGCAGTGCTCACTCGGGACTAGCGGGAGAAGGGGTTGACAATGAGCAGTTCTTC.

The rearrangement links TRBV28 to TRBJ2-7; D is perhaps TRBD1 (6 bases). The V end was cut by 3 bases, the J end by 6 bases, with 15 bases between. The CDR3 is 14 amino acids. Germline V CDR1 and CDR2: MDHEN, SYDVKM. CDR3 sequence reads: CASSFGKQGSEQYF. The CDR3 DNA follows: TGTGCCAGCAGTTTTGGTAAACAGGGCTCCGAGCAGTACTTC.